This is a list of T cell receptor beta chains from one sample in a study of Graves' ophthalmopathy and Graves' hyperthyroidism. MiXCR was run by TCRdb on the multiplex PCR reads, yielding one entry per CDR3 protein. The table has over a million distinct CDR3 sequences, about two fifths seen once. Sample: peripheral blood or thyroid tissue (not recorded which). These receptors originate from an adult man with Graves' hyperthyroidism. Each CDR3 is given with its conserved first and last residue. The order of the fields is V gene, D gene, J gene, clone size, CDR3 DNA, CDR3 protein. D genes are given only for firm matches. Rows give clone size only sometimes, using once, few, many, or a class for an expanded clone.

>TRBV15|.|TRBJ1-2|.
TGTGCCACCAGCCCCCGAGGCCGGACAGCAGCTAACTATGGCTACACCTTC
CATSPRGRTAANYGYTF
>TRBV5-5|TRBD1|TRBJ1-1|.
TGTGCCAGCATCGAAGTTCCGGGACAGGGGATGGGAGCTTTCTTT
CASIEVPGQGMGAFF
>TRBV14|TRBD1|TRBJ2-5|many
TGTGCCAGCAGCGAAAGACAGGGCCTGGGAGAGACCCAGTACTTC
CASSERQGLGETQYF
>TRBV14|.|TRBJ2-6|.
TGTGCCAGCAGCGTAGATAGGGACCTACATTTC
CASSVDRDLHF
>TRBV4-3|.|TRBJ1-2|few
TGCGCCAGCAGCCAAGAAGAAAACGGACGGGGCTACACCTTC
CASSQEENGRGYTF
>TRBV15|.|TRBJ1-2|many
TGTGCCACCAGCAGAGATCTAGTAACAGGGTATGGCTACACCTTC
CATSRDLVTGYGYTF
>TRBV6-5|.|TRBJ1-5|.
TGTGCCAGCAGCGGCGGTGGCGTCAATCAGCCCCAGCATTTT
CASSGGGVNQPQHF
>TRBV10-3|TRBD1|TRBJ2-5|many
TGTGCCATCGGACAGGGGGCGCGGGAGACCCAGTACTTC
CAIGQGARETQYF
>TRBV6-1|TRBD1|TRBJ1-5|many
TGTGCCAGCAGTGAAGGGACAGGGGGCCGTCAGCCCCAGCATTTT
CASSEGTGGRQPQHF
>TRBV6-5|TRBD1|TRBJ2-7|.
TGTGCCACCAAGGACAGGGGCTACGAGCAGTACTTC
CATKDRGYEQYF
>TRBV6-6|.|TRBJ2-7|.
TGTGCCAGCAGTTACTCACCCAGGGACCGGTACTTC
CASSYSPRDRYF
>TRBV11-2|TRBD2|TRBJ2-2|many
TGTGCCAGCACCCCTCCCTCCAGCGGGGGGGTTCGCGGGGAGCTGTTTTTT
CASTPPSSGGVRGELFF
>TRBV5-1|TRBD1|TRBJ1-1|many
TGCGCCAGCAGCTATGACAGGGGGTTCTCGGACACTGAAGCTTTCTTT
CASSYDRGFSDTEAFF
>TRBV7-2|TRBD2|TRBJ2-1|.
TGTGCCAGCAGCTTAGTTAGTCTAGCGGGAGTTTACAATGAGCAGTTCTTC
CASSLVSLAGVYNEQFF
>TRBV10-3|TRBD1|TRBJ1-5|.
TGTGCCATCACGAGGGACAGGGTTGGCAATCAGCCCCAGCATTTT
CAITRDRVGNQPQHF
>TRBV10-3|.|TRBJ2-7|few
TGTGCCATCAGTGGGACAGCCTACAAGCAGTACTTC
CAISGTAYKQYF
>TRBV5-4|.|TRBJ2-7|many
TGTGCCAGCAGCGGCGGGACCGCGAGGGGGGAGCAGTACTTC
CASSGGTARGEQYF
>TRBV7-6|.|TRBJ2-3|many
TGTGCCAGCAGCAGTAGCGGAAGCACAGATACGCAGTATTTT
CASSSSGSTDTQYF
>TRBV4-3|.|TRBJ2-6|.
TGCGCCAGCAGCCAAGATCGTTCGGCACTGGGGGCCAACGTCCTGACTTTC
CASSQDRSALGANVLTF
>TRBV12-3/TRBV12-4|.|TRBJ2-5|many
TGTGCCAGCAGGAGCGTAGGGAAAGAGACCCAGTACTTC
CASRSVGKETQYF
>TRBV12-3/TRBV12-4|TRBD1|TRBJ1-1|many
TGTGCCAGCAGTCCCACGGGACAGGGACTGTTCACTGAAGCTTTCTTT
CASSPTGQGLFTEAFF
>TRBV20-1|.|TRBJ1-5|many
TGCAGTGCTACCCGCCGAAATAGCAATCAGCCCCAGCATTTT
CSATRRNSNQPQHF
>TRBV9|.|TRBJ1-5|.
TGTGCCAGCAGCGCCGAGCGTCAGCCCCAGCATTTT
CASSAERQPQHF
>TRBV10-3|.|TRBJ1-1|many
TGTGCCACTTCCGGGGGGACTGAAGCTTTCTTT
CATSGGTEAFF
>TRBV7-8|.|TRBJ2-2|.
TGTGCCAGCAGCCCCTTGGGACTGAACACCGGGGAGCTGTTTTTT
CASSPLGLNTGELFF
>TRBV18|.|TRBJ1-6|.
TGTGCCAGCTCACCAACCCTGGGGCGACCCCTCCACTTT
CASSPTLGRPLHF
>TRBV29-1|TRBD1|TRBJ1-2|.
TGCAGCGTTGAAGATCGATCGTCGGGACAGGGGGTAACTAACTATGGCTACACCTTC
CSVEDRSSGQGVTNYGYTF
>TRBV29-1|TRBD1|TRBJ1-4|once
TGCAGCGCCAGCAGCTTTCAGGGGGCGCGTGAAAAACTGTTTTTT
CSASSFQGAREKLFF
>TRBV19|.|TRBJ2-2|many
TGTGCCAGTAGTTCCACGACAGCTAACACCGGGGAGCTGTTTTTT
CASSSTTANTGELFF
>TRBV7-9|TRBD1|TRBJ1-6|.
TGTGCCAGCAGCCTAGCCCGGGACAGGGTTTTATCACCCCTCCACTTT
CASSLARDRVLSPLHF
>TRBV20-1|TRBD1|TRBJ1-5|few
TGCAGTGCTAGAGATACCGGGACAGATTATAGCAATCAGCCCCAGCATTTT
CSARDTGTDYSNQPQHF
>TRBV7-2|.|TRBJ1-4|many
TGTGCCAGCAGCCGGGGGGGGGAAAAACTGTTTTTT
CASSRGGEKLFF
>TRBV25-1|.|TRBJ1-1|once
TGTGCTTCACTAGGGCCGGGAAGTACTGAAGCTTTCTTT
CASLGPGSTEAFF